What follows describes a single T cell receptor beta chain. There is no known antigen for this receptor. The sample holds no much larger clone one base away, and base qualities are not on file. These data come from a study of control samples from healthy donors and cancer patients (dated by TCRdb to the early 2020s). Receptor libraries were prepared by the immunoSEQ multiplex PCR assay. This is the immuneACCESS table as TCRdb keeps it, with only in-frame sequences that have V and J called. A part of the clones is gone; compared with another copy, unresolved V genes explain less than half, and the rest is unexplained. The sample table lists about 130,000 clones, 80% to 95% of them with a count of one. Roughly 8.7% of the sample is taken by the ten largest. Per the germline V gene, ENHRY is the CDR1 and SYGVKD is the CDR2. The cysteine opens and the phenylalanine closes a CDR3 of 18 amino acids. The read is trimmed to its CDR3 DNA, 54 bases read in frame from base 1. V ends up 3 bases short and J 0 bases short, with an unmatched junction base count of 12.

The chain couples TRBV10-3 to TRBJ2-7, and TRBD1 aligns with 9 junction nucleotides. Sequencing was done on a sample of blood. This TCR was sampled from a young man in good health. The nucleotide sequence is TGTGCCATCAGTGATGGAGGGACAGGGCAACCACCCTCCTACGAGCAGTACTTC. Protein translation: CAISDGGTGQPPSYEQYF.